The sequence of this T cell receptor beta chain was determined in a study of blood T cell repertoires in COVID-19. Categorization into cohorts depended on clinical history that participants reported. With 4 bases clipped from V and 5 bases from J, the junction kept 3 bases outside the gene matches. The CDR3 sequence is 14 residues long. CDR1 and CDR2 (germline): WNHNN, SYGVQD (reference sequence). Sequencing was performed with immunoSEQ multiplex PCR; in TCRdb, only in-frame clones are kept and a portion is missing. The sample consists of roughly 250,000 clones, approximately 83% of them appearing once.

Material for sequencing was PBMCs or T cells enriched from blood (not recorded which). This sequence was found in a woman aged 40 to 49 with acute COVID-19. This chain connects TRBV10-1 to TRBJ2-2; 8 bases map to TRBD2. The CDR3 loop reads CASSVSGKTGELFF. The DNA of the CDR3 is TGCGCCAGCAGTGTTAGCGGGAAGACCGGGGAGCTGTTTTTT.